This entry concerns a single TCR beta chain. The CDR3 spans 16 residues. The V gene end was trimmed by 3 bases and the J gene end by 4 bases; junction bases not matched to a gene: 11. From germline, CDR1 is SGDLS and CDR2 YYNGEE. The sample comes from a study of blood T cell repertoires in COVID-19. In the original analysis: Amplification with reference gene primers provided the estimates of nucleated cell counts. The repertoire was sequenced with immunoSEQ multiplex PCR; TCRdb's copy has only in-frame clones and lacks some. V, J and clone size were drawn from that table, and D and trimming were deduced from the DNA. The sample includes 330,000 or so clones, about nine tenths of them seen just once.

The source material was peripheral blood. The sequence was obtained from a man aged 25-40 years with COVID-19, enrolled during active disease. This chain uses TRBV9 with TRBJ2-7; 9 bases line up with TRBD1. The CDR3 DNA is TGTGCCAGCAGCGCAGCAGCCGGGACAGGGTCGTACGAGCAGTACTTC. This encodes CASSAAAGTGSYEQYF.